Listed below are T cell receptor beta chains from one sample, sequenced in a study of high-grade serous ovarian cancer treatment subgroups. Sequenced by immunoSEQ multiplex PCR; TCRdb stores in-frame clones only, minus some. The repertoire holds thousands of clones, approximately 70% seen once, with 5.8% in the top ten. Sample: tumor tissue. The receptors here all came from a human donor with high-grade serous ovarian cancer. Each CDR3 is given with its conserved first and last residue. A D gene is named only where the DNA matches it firmly.

D,V,CDR3
TRBD1,TRBV30,CAWTHRGRGNSPLHF
NA,TRBV30,CAWSVQGRLNTEAFF
NA,TRBV18,CASSPPQETQYF
NA,TRBV7-9,CASSFRGHQPQHF
TRBD1,TRBV5-1,CASSINRGSYTF
NA,TRBV12-5,CASGFLSKETQYF
TRBD1,TRBV6-5,CASSYWGQGAYEQYF
TRBD1,TRBV7-3,CASSFTGTGNYGYTF
NA,TRBV28,CASTVARRGYGEQYF
NA,TRBV7-8,CASSGFVGQGSTEAFF
NA,TRBV7-2,CASSLSGGSNEQFF
NA,TRBV27,CASSLRPFNEQFF
TRBD1,TRBV15,CATSRDRRGRYVYEQYF
TRBD1,TRBV7-2,CASSPRQGKPSGNTIYF
NA,TRBV29-1,CSVSGQNTGELFF
NA,TRBV2,CVEGPAHYGYTF
NA,TRBV7-2,CASSYDPGLRETQYF
TRBD2,TRBV10-3,CAIRGTSGRETYNEQFF